The 23 T cell receptor beta chains in this list originate from one sample, sequenced in a study of OX40 agonist ivuxolimab in advanced cancers. Method: immunoSEQ multiplex PCR; TCRdb's copy keeps in-frame clones and lacks some. The data show 50,000 to 70,000 clones, with 75% to 90% seen just once and about 3.1% held by the top ten. The source material was CD4+ or CD8+ T cells sorted from blood, sampled in a trial of the OX40 agonist ivuxolimab. The receptor set was obtained from an adult with an advanced solid tumor such as melanoma, head and neck, liver or kidney cancer.

The count of this clone is one. This chain links TRBV6-5 with TRBJ2-3; tentatively, D is TRBD2 (5 bases). There are 14 residues in the CDR3. Trimming removed 0 bases at V and 6 bases at J, with 10 bases between. In germline, CDR1 is MNHEY, CDR2 SVGAGI. The CDR3 DNA sequence: TGTGCCAGCAGTTACTCGGCGGGCAAGGATACGCAGTATTTT. Translation gives CASSYSAGKDTQYF.

This chain uses TRBV9 with TRBJ1-6; a weak D match, TRBD1 (5 bases). Germline values: CDR1 SGDLS, CDR2 YYNGEE. This CDR3 is 15 amino acids long. V shed 0 bases and J shed 9 bases, with 13 bases lying between them. CDR3 residues: CASSVGEQASSPLHF. CDR3 nucleotides: TGTGCCAGCAGCGTAGGGGAACAGGCCAGTTCACCCCTCCACTTT.

This clone was detected only once. J is TRBJ1-4 and V is TRBV7-2, with TRBD1 matching 9 bases. This CDR3 contains 13 residues. Germline values: CDR1 SGHTA, CDR2 FQGNSA. The V gene end was trimmed by 4 bases and the J gene end by 8 bases; junction bases not matched to a gene: 2. CDR3 in DNA: TGTGCCAGCAGCTCCACAGGGGGCGAAAAACTGTTTTTT. Protein: CASSSTGGEKLFF. The full variable domain, its missing parts supplied by reference TRBV7-2 and TRBJ1-4, is GAGVSQSPSNKVTEKGKDVELRCDPISGHTALYWYRQSLGQGLEFLIYFQGNSAPDKSGLPSDRFSAERTGGSVSTLTIQRTQQEDSAVYLCASSSTGGEKLFFGSGTQLSVL.

CDR3 in DNA: TGTGCCAGCAGCCGTGGGACAGGGCGGAACACCGGGGAGCTGTTTTTT. Residues: CASSRGTGRNTGELFF. V gene TRBV13 combines with J gene TRBJ2-2; 9 bases line up with TRBD1. V shed 5 bases and J 1 base; nucleotides not matched to a gene: 5. Germline CDR1 PRHDT, CDR2 FYEKMQ (reference sequence). There are 16 residues in the CDR3.

This chain uses TRBV30 with TRBJ2-5; D possibly corresponds to TRBD1 (6 bases). CDR1 and CDR2 from the germline V gene are GTSNPN and SVGIG (reference sequence). This CDR3 spans 15 amino acids. V was clipped by 8 bases and J by 1 base, with 20 bases between them. Here the CDR3 reads CAAPPVAGAQETQYF. CDR3 nucleotides: TGTGCCGCTCCCCCTGTGGCAGGGGCCCAAGAGACCCAGTACTTC. Filled out from reference TRBV30 and TRBJ2-5, the complete variable domain reads SQTIHQWPATLVQPVGSPLSLECTVEGTSNPNLYWYRQAAGRGLQLLFYSVGIGQISSEVPQNLSASRPQDRQFILSSKKLLLSDSGFYLCAAPPVAGAQETQYFGPGTRLLVL.

This sequence joins TRBV7-2 and TRBJ2-5; 7 bases agree with TRBD2. Germline CDR1 is SGHTA and CDR2 is FQGNSA. This CDR3 region has 14 residues. V lost 5 bases, J lost 4 bases, and 7 bases stayed unmatched. The DNA of the CDR3 is TGTGCCAGCAGCCCCCTCAGCGGGGTAGAGACCCAGTACTTC. Its translation: CASSPLSGVETQYF. Variable domain in full (rest from reference TRBV7-2 and TRBJ2-5): GAGVSQSPSNKVTEKGKDVELRCDPISGHTALYWYRQSLGQGLEFLIYFQGNSAPDKSGLPSDRFSAERTGGSVSTLTIQRTQQEDSAVYLCASSPLSGVETQYFGPGTRLLVL.

This clone has only one observation. Other DNA sequences within the sample encode an identical CDR3. The chain uses TRBV28 and TRBJ2-7, with D unclear. This CDR3 spans 12 amino acids. Germline V CDR1 and CDR2: MDHEN, SYDVKM. Trimming removed 7 bases from V and 1 base from J, with 8 bases in between. The CDR3: CASTASSYEQYF. The CDR3, as DNA: TGTGCCAGCACCGCCTCGTCCTACGAGCAGTACTTC.

The chain couples TRBV7-9 to TRBJ1-2, with D possibly matching TRBD1 (6 bases). This CDR3 contains 14 residues. The V gene lost 1 base and the J gene lost 4 bases, with 10 bases spanning the gap. Germline CDR1 is SEHNR and CDR2 is FQNEAQ (reference sequence). CDR3 in DNA: TGTGCCAGCAGCTTAGGACAGGAGAGCTATGGCTACACCTTC. It yields the protein CASSLGQESYGYTF.

CDR3 region: CAWSVLEHQPQHF. The CDR3 DNA reads as TGTGCCTGGAGTGTACTGGAACATCAGCCCCAGCATTTT. The V call is TRBV30, the J call TRBJ1-5; no reliable D call. Germline CDR1 and CDR2: GTSNPN and SVGIG (reference sequence). Trimming left V 0 bases short and J 5 bases short, with 8 bases between. This CDR3 contains 13 residues.

The V call is TRBV4-3, the J call TRBJ1-6, with TRBD1 matching over 7 bases. The CDR3 totals 17 residues. With V trimmed by 0 bases and J by 6 bases, 8 bases remained unmatched. Germline V gives CDR1 LGHNA, CDR2 YSLEER. In DNA form, the CDR3 reads TGCGCCAGCAGCCAAGATTTGGCAGGGGGTAGTAATTCACCCCTCCACTTT. This gives the protein CASSQDLAGGSNSPLHF.

V usage is TRBV28 and J usage is TRBJ2-5, with D tentatively TRBD1 (6 bases). Trimming took off 5 bases at V and 5 bases at J, with 24 bases between the two ends. CDR1 and CDR2 from the germline V gene are MDHEN and SYDVKM. The CDR3 has 17 residues. The CDR3 DNA is TGTGCCAGCAGTAATTCCAGGGGCCCCGGGGTCTTCGAGACCCAGTACTTC. Its protein is CASSNSRGPGVFETQYF. Based on the CDR3 plus reference TRBV28 and TRBJ2-5, the full variable domain is DVKVTQSSRYLVKRTGEKVFLECVQDMDHENMFWYRQDPGLGLRLIYFSYDVKMKEKGDIPEGYSVSREKKERFSLILESASTNQTSMYLCASSNSRGPGVFETQYFGPGTRLLVL.

The DNA for the CDR3 is TGTGCCAGCAGCTCCGGGACAGGGATGGGAGATACGCAGTATTTT. Protein sequence: CASSSGTGMGDTQYF. The chain has TRBV11-1 and TRBJ2-3; the match to TRBD1 covers 9 bases. J gave up 5 bases and V 4 bases, and 7 bases lay outside the gene matches. The CDR3 covers 15 residues. Looked up from germline, CDR1 is SGHAT and CDR2 is FQDESV (reference sequence).

The chain uses TRBV11-3 and TRBJ2-6, with no clear D. This CDR3 comprises 15 residues. The germline V gene has CDR1 SGHNT and CDR2 YENEEA. Trimming took off 5 bases at V and 1 base at J, with 9 bases between the two ends. CDR3: CASSRPASGANVLTF. In DNA, the CDR3 is TGTGCCAGCAGCCGCCCGGCTTCTGGGGCCAACGTCCTGACTTTC.

The J gene is TRBJ2-3, the V gene TRBV7-6; the match to TRBD2 covers 10 bases. Germline V lookup: CDR1 SGHVS, CDR2 FNYEAQ. V dropped 7 bases and J dropped 5; count of bases not matched to a gene: 15. The CDR3 loop spans 17 amino acids. The CDR3 region is CASKKAGGQNPGDTQYF. Written as DNA, the CDR3 is TGTGCCAGCAAAAAAGCGGGGGGGCAGAATCCCGGAGATACGCAGTATTTT.

The CDR3 protein is CAIGGRSGLSGNTIYF. In DNA form, the CDR3 reads TGTGCCATTGGGGGCAGGTCGGGTCTCTCTGGAAACACCATATATTTT. V gene TRBV10-3 combines with J gene TRBJ1-3, with a possible D match to TRBD1 (6 bases). The V gene lost 9 bases and the J gene lost 0 bases, with 18 bases spanning the gap. The CDR3 extends over 16 amino acids. Per germline, CDR1 ENHRY and CDR2 SYGVKD.

This chain connects TRBV7-2 to TRBJ1-1; D is undetermined. The germline V gene has CDR1 SGHTA and CDR2 FQGNSA. Trimming stripped 3 bases from V and 10 bases from J, with 6 bases between. The length of the CDR3 is 10 residues. The CDR3 here is CASSFAGAFF. The CDR3 DNA reads TGTGCCAGCAGCTTCGCGGGAGCTTTCTTT.

The chain uses TRBV7-8 and TRBJ1-3; 9 bases fit TRBD1. Germline V gene lookup returns CDR1 SGHVS and CDR2 FQNEAQ. J gave up 4 bases and V 5 bases, and 6 bases lay outside the gene matches. There are 15 residues in the CDR3. The CDR3 DNA sequence: TGTGCCAGCAGCCCCTACAGGGGGCCAGGAAACACCATATATTTT. Protein sequence: CASSPYRGPGNTIYF. Complete variable domain (other parts from reference TRBV7-8 and TRBJ1-3): GAGVSQSPRYKVAKRGQDVALRCDPISGHVSLFWYQQALGQGPEFLTYFQNEAQLDKSGLPSDRFFAERPEGSVSTLKIQRTQQEDSAVYLCASSPYRGPGNTIYFGEGSWLTVV.

The chain recombines TRBV7-9 with TRBJ1-3; D may be TRBD1 (5 bases). This CDR3 contains 19 residues. The V gene's germline CDR1 is SEHNR and CDR2 FQNEAQ (reference sequence). The V gene lost 5 bases and the J gene lost 0 bases, with 23 bases spanning the gap. CDR3 sequence: CASSTRIRDPETSGNTIYF. The CDR3 DNA reads as TGTGCCAGCAGCACCAGGATCCGGGACCCTGAAACCTCTGGAAACACCATATATTTT.

The V call is TRBV28, the J call TRBJ1-1; D unclear. Trimming took off 4 bases at V and 1 base at J, with 13 bases between the two ends. CDR1 is MDHEN and CDR2 is SYDVKM in the germline V gene. The CDR3 consists of 15 residues. CDR3 in amino acids: CASSSSASGNTEAFF. CDR3 DNA sequence: TGTGCCAGCAGTTCCAGCGCTTCGGGGAACACTGAAGCTTTCTTT. Using reference TRBV28 and TRBJ1-1 for the parts outside the CDR3, the full variable domain is DVKVTQSSRYLVKRTGEKVFLECVQDMDHENMFWYRQDPGLGLRLIYFSYDVKMKEKGDIPEGYSVSREKKERFSLILESASTNQTSMYLCASSSSASGNTEAFFGQGTRLTVV.

This clone appeared a few times. The CDR3 DNA is TGTGCCAGCTCCCAGGACGGAAGCTATGGCTACACCTTC. This encodes CASSQDGSYGYTF. J is TRBJ1-2 and V is TRBV18, with D hard to call. The CDR3 runs to 13 residues. Germline CDR1 and CDR2: KGHSH and LQKENI. The V and J ends lost 6 bases and 4 bases respectively, with 12 bases between them.

The J gene is TRBJ2-6, the V gene TRBV28, with D tentatively TRBD1 (6 bases). Germline V gene sequence: CDR1 MDHEN, CDR2 SYDVKM. This CDR3 is built from 18 residues. Trimming took 3 bases from V and 0 from J, leaving 15 bases between them. The CDR3 coding sequence is TGTGCCAGCAGTTTTCCGGGACACCTCAGCTCTGGGGCCAACGTCCTGACTTTC. It codes for CASSFPGHLSSGANVLTF.

The chain carries TRBV29-1 and TRBJ2-3, with 11 bases aligning to TRBD1. This CDR3 has 14 residues. Germline V gene sequence: CDR1 SQVTM, CDR2 ANQGSEA. J gave up 3 bases and V 6 bases, and 5 bases lay outside the gene matches. CDR3 sequence (DNA): TGCAGCGTGGGACAGGGGGTAATAACAGATACGCAGTATTTT. This gives the protein CSVGQGVITDTQYF.

The chain is built from TRBV28 and TRBJ1-2, with TRBD1 matching 7 bases. V shed 4 bases and J 7 bases; nucleotides not matched to a gene: 15. CDR1 is MDHEN and CDR2 is SYDVKM in the germline V gene. The length of the CDR3 is 16 residues. The CDR3 reads CASSWGVGDSGSGYTF. CDR3 nucleotide sequence: TGTGCCAGCAGTTGGGGGGTTGGGGACAGCGGGAGTGGCTACACCTTC.